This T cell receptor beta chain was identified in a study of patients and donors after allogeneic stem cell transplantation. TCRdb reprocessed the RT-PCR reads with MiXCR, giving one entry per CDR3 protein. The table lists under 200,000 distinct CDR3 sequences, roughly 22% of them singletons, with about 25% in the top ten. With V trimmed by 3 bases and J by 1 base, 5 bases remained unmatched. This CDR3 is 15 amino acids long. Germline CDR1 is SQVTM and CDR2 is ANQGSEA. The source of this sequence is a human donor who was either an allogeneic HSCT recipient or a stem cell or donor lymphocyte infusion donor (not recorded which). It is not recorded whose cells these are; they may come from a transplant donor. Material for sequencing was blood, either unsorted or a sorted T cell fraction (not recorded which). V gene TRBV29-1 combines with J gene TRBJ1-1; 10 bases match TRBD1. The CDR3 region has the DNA TGCAGCGTTGAGGGACAGGGGACTAGGAACACTGAAGCTTTCTTT. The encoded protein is CSVEGQGTRNTEAFF.